These T cell receptor beta chains were read from a single sample in a study of cytomegalovirus exposure and HLA in healthy donors. The repertoire was sequenced with immunoSEQ multiplex PCR; TCRdb's copy has only in-frame clones and lacks some. The table lists some 100,000 clones, roughly 80% of them singletons. The sample comprised PBMCs. Receptors originate from a man aged 18 to 30 in good health and CMV-seronegative. CDR3s leave out the opening cysteine and the closing phenylalanine or tryptophan. Not all rows give a size; the values are once, few, many and, for expanded clones, a class.

clone size | J gene | V gene | CDR3 protein
NA | TRBJ2-1 | TRBV18 | ASSPLSLAGGNEQF
NA | TRBJ2-7 | TRBV29-1 | SVVEASGYYEQY
once | TRBJ2-7 | TRBV7-3 | ASSLGTGLEQY
once | TRBJ2-1 | TRBV9 | ASSPRLGLAGGNEQF
NA | TRBJ2-1 | TRBV13 | ASSLAGSGFNEQF
NA | TRBJ1-6 | TRBV6-5 | ASSRQGSNSPLH
once | TRBJ2-7 | TRBV4-1 | ASSQDGAGGAYEQY
NA | NA | TRBV5-8 | ASSRMGGGYEQY
few | TRBJ2-5 | TRBV9 | ASSLSGGKETQY
NA | TRBJ1-1 | TRBV5-4 | ASSATTGTEAF
NA | TRBJ1-1 | TRBV2 | ASNKGRNTEAF
NA | TRBJ1-3 | TRBV19 | ASSSRDRGFSGNTIY
NA | TRBJ1-1 | TRBV7-9 | ASSPRQAPMNTEAF
NA | TRBJ2-1 | TRBV5-4 | ASSHGTPEQF
NA | TRBJ2-7 | TRBV10-3 | AIRATSGSLYEQY
NA | TRBJ1-1 | TRBV7-9 | ASTTGDSEAF
NA | TRBJ2-2 | TRBV6-5 | ASRQGGPDGELF
NA | TRBJ2-7 | TRBV30 | AWSVGTGVFYEQY
once | TRBJ1-5 | TRBV18 | ASSPDRAPGPQH
NA | TRBJ2-2 | TRBV7-2 | AAERGANTGELF
NA | TRBJ2-2 | TRBV30 | AWSAGQGNTGELF
few | TRBJ2-1 | TRBV2 | ASSEYALSSYNEQF
NA | TRBJ1-1 | TRBV27 | ASSAGQGARTEAF
NA | TRBJ2-7 | TRBV6-5 | ASRRQARDYEQY
NA | TRBJ2-7 | TRBV27 | ASSLLGQGDGEQY
NA | TRBJ2-1 | TRBV10-3 | AISDSGLAGAGEQF
few | TRBJ1-3 | TRBV7-9 | ASSFGNTIY
once | TRBJ1-1 | TRBV30 | AWTDRHLNTEAF
NA | TRBJ2-7 | TRBV2 | ASSPGGKQY
NA | TRBJ2-7 | TRBV19 | ASSNPGQARYEQY
NA | TRBJ2-3 | TRBV5-5 | ASSLEASGSPTDTQY
once | TRBJ2-1 | TRBV14 | ASSQALTYNEQF
NA | TRBJ2-7 | TRBV30 | AWMTGVGYEQY
once | TRBJ1-4 | TRBV2 | ASSANRVTNEKLF
NA | TRBJ1-1 | TRBV6-1 | ASRAGQGITEAF
few | TRBJ2-3 | TRBV11-2 | ASSRRQGQDTQY
once | TRBJ2-1 | TRBV28 | ASSTTSGRAVEQF
NA | TRBJ2-7 | TRBV7-2 | ASSLVDEQY
few | TRBJ2-5 | TRBV2 | ASKKTGGETQY
NA | TRBJ2-5 | TRBV10-1 | ASSESTRQSETQY
few | TRBJ2-2 | TRBV5-6 | ASSFAGTATGELF
NA | TRBJ2-7 | TRBV5-1 | ASSLNPRQGTYEQY
NA | TRBJ1-5 | TRBV1 | TSSQWTGFRQPQH
NA | TRBJ1-1 | TRBV7-3 | ASSLKGGAEAF
NA | TRBJ1-2 | TRBV9 | ASSVGRGYT
NA | TRBJ1-1 | TRBV7-8 | ASSPPGGRAEAF
once | TRBJ2-7 | TRBV6-6 | ASRGGSSYEQY
NA | TRBJ2-7 | TRBV30 | AWTNQDRGSEQY
NA | TRBJ2-7 | TRBV5-1 | ASSLVWTGDEQY
few | TRBJ1-2 | TRBV7-8 | ASSQASYGYT
once | TRBJ2-1 | TRBV28 | ASSLTGLAYNEQF